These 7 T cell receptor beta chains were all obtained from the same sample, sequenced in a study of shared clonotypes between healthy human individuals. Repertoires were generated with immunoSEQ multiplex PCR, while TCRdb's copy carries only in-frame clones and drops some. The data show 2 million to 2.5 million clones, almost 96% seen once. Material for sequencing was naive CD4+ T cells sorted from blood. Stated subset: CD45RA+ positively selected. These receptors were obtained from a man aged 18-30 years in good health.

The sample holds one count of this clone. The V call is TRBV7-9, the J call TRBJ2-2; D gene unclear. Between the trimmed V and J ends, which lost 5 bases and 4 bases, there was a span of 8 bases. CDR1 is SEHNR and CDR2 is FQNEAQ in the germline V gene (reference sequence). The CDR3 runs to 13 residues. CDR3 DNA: TGTGCCAGCAGCCGCAGAGTCACCGGGGAGCTGTTTTTT. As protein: CASSRRVTGELFF. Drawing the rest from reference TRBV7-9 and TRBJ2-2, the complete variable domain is DTGVSQNPRHKITKRGQNVTFRCDPISEHNRLYWYRQTLGQGPEFLTYFQNEAQLEKSRLLSDRFSAERPKGSFSTLEIQRTEQGDSAMYLCASSRRVTGELFFGEGSRLTVL.

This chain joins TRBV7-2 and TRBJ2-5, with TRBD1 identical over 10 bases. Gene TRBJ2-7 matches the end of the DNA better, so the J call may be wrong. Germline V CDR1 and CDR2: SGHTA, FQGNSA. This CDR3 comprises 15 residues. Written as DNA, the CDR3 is TGTGCCAGCAGCCCCGACAGGGGGCGCATCAACGAGCAGTACTTC. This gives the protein CASSPDRGRINEQYF.

The DNA of the CDR3 is TGTGCCAGCAGCGTTACAGACTACTCCTACGAGCAGTACTTC. Amino acid sequence: CASSVTDYSYEQYF. J is TRBJ2-7 and V is TRBV9; maybe TRBD2 (5 bases). The CDR3 has 14 residues. Trimming left V 2 bases short and J 0 bases short, with 9 bases between. Looked up from germline, CDR1 is SGDLS and CDR2 is YYNGEE. Full variable domain (rest looked up from reference TRBV9 and TRBJ2-7): DSGVTQTPKHLITATGQRVTLRCSPRSGDLSVYWYQQSLDQGLQFLIQYYNGEERAKGNILERFSAQQFPDLHSELNLSSLELGDSALYFCASSVTDYSYEQYFGPGTRLTVT.

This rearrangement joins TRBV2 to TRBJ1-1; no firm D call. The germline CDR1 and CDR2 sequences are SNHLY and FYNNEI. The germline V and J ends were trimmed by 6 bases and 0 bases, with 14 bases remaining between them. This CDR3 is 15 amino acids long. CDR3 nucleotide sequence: TGTGCCAGCAGCCTGGAAGGCGGATTGAACACTGAAGCTTTCTTT. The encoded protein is CASSLEGGLNTEAFF.

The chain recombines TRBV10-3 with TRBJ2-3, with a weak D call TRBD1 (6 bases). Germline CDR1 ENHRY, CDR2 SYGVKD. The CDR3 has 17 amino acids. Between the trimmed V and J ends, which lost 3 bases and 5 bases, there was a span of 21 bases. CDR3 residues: CAISDSRQVVFRDTQYF. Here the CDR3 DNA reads TGTGCCATCAGTGACTCAAGACAGGTCGTTTTCCGAGATACGCAGTATTTT.

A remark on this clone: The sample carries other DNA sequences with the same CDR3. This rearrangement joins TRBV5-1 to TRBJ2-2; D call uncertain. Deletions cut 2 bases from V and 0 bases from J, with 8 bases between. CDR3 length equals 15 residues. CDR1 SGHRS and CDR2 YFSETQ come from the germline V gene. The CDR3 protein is CASSLSTANTGELFF. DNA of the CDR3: TGCGCCAGCAGCTTAAGTACAGCGAACACCGGGGAGCTGTTTTTT.

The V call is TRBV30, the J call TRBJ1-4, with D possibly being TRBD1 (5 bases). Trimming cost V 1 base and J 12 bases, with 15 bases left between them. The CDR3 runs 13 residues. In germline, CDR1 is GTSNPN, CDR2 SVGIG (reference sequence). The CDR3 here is CAWSGGGSGELFF. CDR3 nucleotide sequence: TGTGCCTGGAGTGGTGGGGGTAGTGGGGAACTGTTTTTT.